Presented here are 20 T cell receptor beta chains from one specimen sequenced in a study of response to subunit inactivated influenza vaccine. TCRdb reprocessed the RT-PCR reads with MiXCR, giving one entry per CDR3 protein. The sample carries 500,000 or so distinct CDR3 sequences, around 9.9% recorded once. The sequenced sample was PBMCs from blood, obtained about 40 days after vaccination. These receptors all stem from a man in his forties or fifties who received an inactivated influenza vaccine.

This clonotype was detected only a few times. The chain is built from TRBV20-1 and TRBJ2-5, with 10 bases identical to TRBD2. The CDR3 totals 12 residues. The V gene end was trimmed by 7 bases and the J gene end by 5 bases; junction bases not matched to a gene: 4. The germline CDR1 and CDR2 sequences are DFQATT and SNEGSKA (reference sequence). The CDR3 sequence is CSERGGSETQYF. The CDR3 DNA is TGCAGTGAGCGGGGGGGCTCGGAGACCCAGTACTTC.

The genes are TRBV28 and TRBJ2-1; TRBD1 aligns across 9 bases. The V gene's germline CDR1 is MDHEN and CDR2 SYDVKM. The CDR3 totals 15 residues. J lost 7 bases, V lost 6 bases, and 10 bases had no gene match. CDR3 region: CASRKTGGAQNEQFF. In nucleotides, the CDR3 is TGTGCCAGCAGAAAAACAGGGGGCGCACAGAATGAGCAGTTCTTC.

There are a few counts of this clonotype. This chain joins TRBV15 and TRBJ2-7; unclear D gene. Between the trimmed V and J ends, which lost 1 base and 3 bases, there was a span of 4 bases. The CDR3 totals 12 residues. CDR1 is LNHNV and CDR2 is YYDKDF in the germline V gene (reference sequence). CDR3 coding DNA: TGTGCCACCAGCAGAGCGAACTACGAGCAGTACTTC. The encoded protein is CATSRANYEQYF.

Only a few counts were recorded for this clonotype. The chain uses TRBV6-5 and TRBJ1-5; TRBD1 is a possible D gene (5 bases). The CDR3 consists of 14 residues. CDR1 and CDR2 from the germline V gene are MNHEY and SVGAGI. V was clipped by 3 bases and J by 7 bases, with 13 bases between them. CDR3 in amino acids: CASSYRGIGQPQHF. The CDR3 coding sequence is TGTGCCAGCAGTTATAGGGGTATTGGGCAGCCCCAGCATTTT.

This clonotype was counted between two and nine times. V gene TRBV6-5 combines with J gene TRBJ2-1; 10 nucleotides line up with TRBD2. With V trimmed by 2 bases and J by 8 bases, 6 bases remained unmatched. The CDR3 consists of 15 residues. Germline V CDR1 and CDR2: MNHEY, SVGAGI. CDR3 amino acids: CASSYGSSGSHEQFF. CDR3 coding DNA: TGTGCCAGCAGTTACGGGTCTAGCGGGAGTCATGAGCAGTTCTTC.

The chain carries TRBV6-2 or TRBV6-3 and TRBJ2-1, with a possible D match to TRBD1 (6 bases). The CDR3 is 19 amino acids. V lost 4 bases and J lost 0, with 22 bases in between. Germline V gene lookup returns CDR1 MNHEY and CDR2 SVGEGT. The CDR3 region is CASSWDTSNPISSYNEQFF. CDR3 nucleotides: TGTGCCAGCAGTTGGGACACGTCAAACCCCATCAGCTCCTACAATGAGCAGTTCTTC.

This clonotype was detected many times. The chain carries TRBV20-1 and TRBJ2-3; D could derive from TRBD1 or TRBD2 (5 bases each). This CDR3 has 14 amino acids. Trimming took off 2 bases at V and 2 bases at J, with 11 bases between the two ends. Germline CDR1 reads DFQATT; CDR2 reads SNEGSKA (reference sequence). CDR3 in DNA: TGCAGTGCTAGATTGGGGGAAGTCACAGATACGCAGTATTTT. Encoded protein: CSARLGEVTDTQYF.

Comments on this clonotype: No conserved phenylalanine or tryptophan is present at the end of the CDR3, so a read error is the likely explanation. The chain joins TRBV4-1 to TRBJ2-7; 7 positions match TRBD2. The CDR3 has 15 residues. The V and J ends lost 1 base and 5 bases, in that order; junction bases with no gene match: 8. Germline values: CDR1 MGHRA, CDR2 YSYEKL. The CDR3 bases are TGCGCCAGCAGCCAAGTGGCGGGAGAGGTCCACGAGCAGTACTAC. Amino acids: CASSQVAGEVHEQYY.

This clonotype was counted at least ten times. The chain combines TRBV7-3 with TRBJ2-4, with D possibly TRBD1 on 6 matching bases. Trimming pared 0 bases from V and 9 bases from J, leaving 12 bases between. CDR3 length: 14 amino acids. CDR1 is SGHTA and CDR2 is FQGTGA in the germline V gene. Here the CDR3 reads CASSLTGGSGIQYF. In DNA form, the CDR3 reads TGTGCCAGCAGCTTAACTGGGGGCTCCGGCATTCAGTACTTC.

This chain joins TRBV4-2 and TRBJ2-5; 8 positions agree with TRBD1. The CDR3 spans 19 residues. Germline loops: CDR1 LGHNA, CDR2 YNFKEQ. The junction had 15 bases not matched to a gene; V was cut back by 0 bases and J by 3 bases. The CDR3 spells CASSQDPPGAGGREETQYF. CDR3 DNA: TGTGCCAGCAGCCAAGATCCACCCGGAGCAGGGGGCAGGGAAGAGACCCAGTACTTC.

There are many counts of this clonotype. The V call is TRBV2, the J call TRBJ2-1; TRBD2 aligns across 13 bases. Looked up from germline, CDR1 is SNHLY and CDR2 is FYNNEI. The junction had 3 bases not matched to a gene; V was cut back by 4 bases and J by 9 bases. This CDR3 has 14 amino acids. This chain's CDR3 is CASSAGLAGAEQFF. The CDR3 coding sequence is TGTGCCAGCAGTGCCGGACTAGCGGGAGCTGAGCAGTTCTTC.

This clonotype was seen more than once but under ten times. This rearrangement joins TRBV28 to TRBJ2-5; D may be TRBD2 (7 bases). The V gene's germline CDR1 is MDHEN and CDR2 SYDVKM. The V end was cut by 8 bases, the J end by 1 base, with 17 bases between. The CDR3 is 15 amino acids. CDR3 coding DNA: TGTGCCAGCGCTACTGGCGGGGGCCCCCAAGAGACCCAGTACTTC. Translated: CASATGGGPQETQYF.

The chain links TRBV28 to TRBJ1-5; D might be TRBD1 (6 bases). Trimming took 2 bases from V and 5 from J, leaving 13 bases between them. The CDR3 is 15 residues long. CDR1 MDHEN and CDR2 SYDVKM come from the germline V gene. In DNA form, the CDR3 reads TGTGCCAGCAGTTTAGTCATCAGGGGCTATCAGCCCCAGCATTTT. It translates to CASSLVIRGYQPQHF.

The chain couples TRBV12-2 to TRBJ2-7. TRBV12-2 is a recognized pseudogene. This CDR3 is built from 15 residues. The DNA for the CDR3 is TGTGCAAGTCGCCTAACGGATTCCAGCTCCTACGAGCAGTACTTC. Translation: CASRLTDSSSYEQYF.

The chain uses TRBV18 and TRBJ1-5, with 8 bases aligning to TRBD1. Trimming removed 6 bases from V and 2 bases from J; junction bases left unmatched: 3. The CDR3 runs 14 residues. The germline V gene encodes CDR1 KGHSH and CDR2 LQKENI. For the CDR3, the DNA is TGTGCCAGCTCGGAGACAGGGGGCAATCAGCCCCAGCATTTT. Its translation: CASSETGGNQPQHF.

This clonotype was observed at least ten times. V and J are TRBV7-8 and TRBJ1-2, with D perhaps TRBD1 (5 bases). V lost 0 bases and J lost 7, with 12 bases in between. Germline loops: CDR1 SGHVS, CDR2 FQNEAQ. This CDR3 is built from 14 residues. Here the CDR3 reads CASSLAIRAGGYTF. DNA for the CDR3: TGTGCCAGCAGCTTAGCGATCAGGGCGGGTGGCTACACCTTC. The entire variable domain, with the rest obtained from reference TRBV7-8 and TRBJ1-2, is as follows: GAGVSQSPRYKVAKRGQDVALRCDPISGHVSLFWYQQALGQGPEFLTYFQNEAQLDKSGLPSDRFFAERPEGSVSTLKIQRTQQEDSAVYLCASSLAIRAGGYTFGSGTRLTVV.

In this sample, this clonotype turned up a few times. This sequence joins TRBV4-2 and TRBJ2-7, with TRBD1 matching 11 bases. Looked up from germline, CDR1 is LGHNA and CDR2 is YNFKEQ. CDR3 size: 14 residues. Trimming at V came to 4 bases and at J to 4 bases, leaving 3 bases not matched to a gene. The CDR3 reads CASSRGQGDYEQYF. CDR3 nucleotide sequence: TGTGCCAGCAGCCGGGGACAGGGGGATTACGAGCAGTACTTC.

This chain links TRBV20-1 with TRBJ2-7, with D maybe TRBD2 (5 bases). Trimming left V 2 bases short and J 0 bases short, with 11 bases between. The germline gives CDR1 DFQATT, CDR2 SNEGSKA (reference sequence). The CDR3 contains 14 residues. The CDR3 region has the DNA TGCAGTGCTAGACGGGAAGCCTACTCCTACGAGCAGTACTTC. The encoded protein is CSARREAYSYEQYF.

The chain has TRBV9 and TRBJ2-1, with D tentatively TRBD1 (5 bases). The germline V gene encodes CDR1 SGDLS and CDR2 YYNGEE. V was cut by 0 bases and J by 9 bases, with 16 bases left in between. CDR3 length: 15 residues. The CDR3 protein is CASSVGNGPRGEQFF. The CDR3 DNA reads TGTGCCAGCAGCGTAGGAAACGGACCTAGGGGTGAGCAGTTCTTC.

J is TRBJ2-2 and V is TRBV4-2; the match to TRBD2 covers 10 bases. Germline V gives CDR1 LGHNA, CDR2 YNFKEQ. After removal of 0 bases from V and 6 bases from J, the junction contained 4 bases not matched to a gene. The CDR3 loop spans 16 amino acids. The chain's CDR3 is CASSQDLLAGAGELFF. The DNA of the CDR3 is TGTGCCAGCAGCCAAGATCTCCTAGCGGGAGCCGGGGAGCTGTTTTTT.